These 8 T cell receptor beta chains came from one sample sequenced in a study of vaccination and CD4 T cells after COVID-19 (dated 2022 in TCRdb). No cognate antigen is known for these TCRs. Libraries were built with PCR. Sequencing instrument: Illumina iSeq 100. At the Johns Hopkins FTIC core, DNA from the cultured CD4+ T cells underwent TCR sequencing with the Oncomine TCR Beta short-read assay. Starting from the raw public reads, TCRdb applied fastp trimming at Q25, assembled clones with MiXCR and retained in-frame beta chains. Rows merge per CDR3 protein into single entries with the most common DNA and genes. The sample yields 6,000 to 7,000 distinct CDR3 sequences; around 42% were counted once. The ten largest make up under 25% of the sample. In the paper's terms, the treatment or condition label means: 10-day PBMC culture with coronavirus spike peptide pools or control peptides (ViraFEST assay).

What was sequenced was CD4+ T cells from blood, cultured in vitro. These receptors all stem from a human donor who had recovered from COVID-19.

V gene TRBV7-9 combines with J gene TRBJ2-1; TRBD2 aligns across 7 bases. J was trimmed by 8 bases and V by 3 bases; bases with no gene match: 16. Germline lookup yields CDR1 SEHNR and CDR2 FQNEAQ (reference sequence). The CDR3 totals 17 residues. CDR3 protein: CASSLGGNGGRADEQFF. CDR3 bases: TGTGCCAGCAGCTTGGGTGGTAATGGCGGGAGAGCGGATGAGCAGTTCTTC.

The V gene is TRBV19, the J gene TRBJ1-2; D is unresolved. CDR1 is LNHDA and CDR2 is SQIVND in the germline V gene (reference sequence). The CDR3 is 16 amino acids. V lost 5 bases and J 6 bases, leaving 22 bases between the germline ends. CDR3 coding DNA: TGTGCCAGTAGTCCCCAAGTCGGCGGGCAGAGCAATGGCTACACCTTC. It encodes CASSPQVGGQSNGYTF.

This clonotype was seen a few times. This chain links TRBV21-1 with TRBJ1-1; TRBD1, the table's D call, lacks a check against the DNA. TRBV21-1 is a recognized pseudogene. The CDR3 is made up of 18 amino acids. CDR3: CASRVPVDRVSVDTEAFF. In DNA, the CDR3 is TGTGCCAGCAGGGTACCAGTGGACAGGGTCAGTGTCGACACTGAAGCTTTCTTT.

This rearrangement joins TRBV24-1 to TRBJ2-1; TRBD2 agrees at 16 bases. The CDR3 has 16 amino acids. Germline V gives CDR1 KGHDR, CDR2 SFDVKD. The junction had 3 bases not matched to a gene; V was cut back by 4 bases and J by 7 bases. The CDR3 spells CATSEGGLAGGNEQFF. CDR3 DNA: TGTGCCACCAGTGAGGGGGGACTAGCGGGAGGGAATGAGCAGTTCTTC.

V and J are TRBV2 and TRBJ1-1; D call uncertain. The V end was cut by 8 bases, the J end by 4 bases, with 8 bases between. The CDR3 is 11 amino acids. CDR1 is SNHLY, CDR2 FYNNEI, per germline. CDR3 in amino acids: CASGVITEAFF. The CDR3 nucleotides read TGTGCCAGCGGGGTTATCACTGAAGCTTTCTTT.

This clonotype was seen only a few times. CDR3 protein: CSAVEPDYGYTF. Written as DNA, the CDR3 is TGCAGTGCGGTTGAGCCCGACTATGGCTACACCTTC. The V call is TRBV20-1, the J call TRBJ1-2; D not resolved. The CDR3 sequence is 12 residues long. V was pared by 6 bases and J by 3 bases, with 11 bases between. The germline CDR1 and CDR2 sequences are DFQATT and SNEGSKA (reference sequence).

This clonotype was recorded a few times. The rearrangement uses TRBV6-2 or TRBV6-3 and TRBJ1-5, with TRBD1 as a possible D gene (6 bases). The length of the CDR3 is 16 residues. Trimming stripped 6 bases from V and 3 bases from J, with 18 bases between. From germline, CDR1 is MNHEY and CDR2 SVGEGT. CDR3 nucleotide sequence: TGTGCCAGCAGAGCCGGGGACATCGGATTCAATCAGCCCCAGCATTTT. Protein product: CASRAGDIGFNQPQHF.

The rearrangement uses TRBV7-9 and TRBJ1-2; 9 bases agree with TRBD1. Germline assignment: CDR1 SEHNR and CDR2 FQNEAQ (reference sequence). V lost 5 bases and J lost 2; bases outside the gene matches: 3. The CDR3 length is 14 residues. CDR3 bases: TGTGCCAGCAGCCCCGGACAGGGGAACTATGGCTACACCTTC. Encoded protein: CASSPGQGNYGYTF.